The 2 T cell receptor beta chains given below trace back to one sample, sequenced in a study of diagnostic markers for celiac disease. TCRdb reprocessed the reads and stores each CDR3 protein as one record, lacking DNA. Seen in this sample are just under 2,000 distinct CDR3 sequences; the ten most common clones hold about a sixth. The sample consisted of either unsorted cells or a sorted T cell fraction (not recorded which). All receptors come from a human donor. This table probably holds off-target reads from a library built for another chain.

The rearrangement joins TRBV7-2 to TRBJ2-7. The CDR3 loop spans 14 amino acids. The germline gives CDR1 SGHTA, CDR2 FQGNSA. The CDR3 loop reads CASSFLGAFYEQYF. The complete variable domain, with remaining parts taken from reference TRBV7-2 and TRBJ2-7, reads GAGVSQSPSNKVTEKGKDVELRCDPISGHTALYWYRQSLGQGLEFLIYFQGNSAPDKSGLPSDRFSAERTGGSVSTLTIQRTQQEDSAVYLCASSFLGAFYEQYFGPGTRLTVT.

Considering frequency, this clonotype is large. The CDR3 region is CASSLGHENEKLFF. V and J are TRBV5-1 and TRBJ1-4. The germline CDR1 and CDR2 sequences are SGHRS and YFSETQ. The CDR3 spans 14 residues.